The present TCR beta chain was sequenced within a study of early T cells in non-severe SARS-CoV-2 infection (dated by TCRdb to about 2021). For the study in its entirety: TCR sequencing used bulk RNA from unsorted whole blood, so alpha and beta chains could not be paired. Broad study findings and their caveats: VDJdb matching was skewed toward anti-spike CD8 responses and likely underestimated virus-specific expansions, missing private and CD4 specificities.

Comments on this clonotype: Its antigen is not yet known. Per-nucleotide qualities are absent, and no much larger clonotype sits a single base away.

This was a case-control study nested in a cohort of healthcare workers in London, UK, who had nasopharyngeal swab PCR tests and blood samples taken every week. Between 23 and 31 March 2020, the week of the UK lockdown, healthcare workers were enrolled and then followed up weekly for as long as 16 weeks. Receptors were amplified or captured by 5' RACE. This sample was sequenced with a NextSeq 500. To correct for sequencing error and PCR bias, the TCR library protocol tagged individual cDNA molecules with unique molecular identifiers. Sequencing covered both TCR alpha and beta chains, and within each sample the abundances of alpha and beta sequences were tightly co-correlated. Per the authors' processing: Decombinator V4 was used to perform V gene, J gene and CDR3 annotation of TCR sequences. TCRs were defined as expanded if a significant change between any two time points was detected under a Poisson model with p below 0.0001. TCR abundances were normalised to the total number of TCRs sequenced in each sample and reported as counts per million. TRAV1-2 paired with TRAJ12, TRAJ20 or TRAJ33 defined MAIT TCRs, while TRAV10 paired with TRAJ18 defined iNKT TCRs. A search of VDJdb, accessed on 1 November 2021, was run for TCRs annotated to CMV, EBV and SARS-CoV-2, with TCRs annotated for multiple antigens excluded. In-frame beta chains were kept once TCRdb had trimmed the public reads at Q25 with fastp and called clones with MiXCR. Rows with one shared CDR3 protein collapse into an entry with the most common genes and DNA. Clone size and V and J calls follow TCRdb, not the original study. Within this sample are 70,000 to 95,000 distinct CDR3 sequences, with about a sixth of them counted one time only. Jointly, the top ten make up roughly 3% of the sample.

V is pared back by 1 base and J by 3 bases, with 12 bases lying between the germline termini. For CDR1 and CDR2, the germline V gene lists MGHRA and YSYEKL. The CDR3 has 15 amino acids, counting the end cysteine and phenylalanine. Only the CDR3 region is kept as DNA, spanning 45 bases read in frame from base 1. The receptor's source is an adult who was a healthcare worker with PCR-confirmed SARS-CoV-2 infection or an uninfected control (not recorded which). The receptor chain draws on TRBV4-1 and TRBJ1-2, and perhaps TRBD1 as D gene, on 5 matching bases. The specimen was whole blood. The CDR3 amino acid sequence is: CASSQVAGLDYGYTF. The base sequence is TGCGCCAGCAGCCAAGTTGCGGGGCTGGACTATGGCTACACCTTC.